This T cell receptor beta chain stems from a study of blood T cell repertoires in COVID-19. This clone appeared once. Trimming cost V 5 bases and J 4 bases; bases outside gene matches: 6. Germline V lookup: CDR1 SEHNR, CDR2 FQNEAQ (reference sequence). CDR3 length: 14 residues. TCRdb's table, derived via immunoSEQ multiplex PCR, lists solely in-frame clones and lacks some. The data hold 150,000 to 200,000 clones, with 75% to 90% observed a single time. The receptor was derived from a human donor in a cohort sampled during active COVID-19. The chain has TRBV7-9 and TRBJ2-7, with 9 nucleotides matching TRBD1. The sample taken for sequencing was peripheral blood. The CDR3 region is CASSHRDRAYEQYF. The CDR3 DNA sequence: TGTGCCAGCAGCCACAGGGACAGGGCGTACGAGCAGTACTTC. The whole variable domain, filled in from reference TRBV7-9 and TRBJ2-7, reads DTGVSQNPRHKITKRGQNVTFRCDPISEHNRLYWYRQTLGQGPEFLTYFQNEAQLEKSRLLSDRFSAERPKGSFSTLEIQRTEQGDSAMYLCASSHRDRAYEQYFGPGTRLTVT.